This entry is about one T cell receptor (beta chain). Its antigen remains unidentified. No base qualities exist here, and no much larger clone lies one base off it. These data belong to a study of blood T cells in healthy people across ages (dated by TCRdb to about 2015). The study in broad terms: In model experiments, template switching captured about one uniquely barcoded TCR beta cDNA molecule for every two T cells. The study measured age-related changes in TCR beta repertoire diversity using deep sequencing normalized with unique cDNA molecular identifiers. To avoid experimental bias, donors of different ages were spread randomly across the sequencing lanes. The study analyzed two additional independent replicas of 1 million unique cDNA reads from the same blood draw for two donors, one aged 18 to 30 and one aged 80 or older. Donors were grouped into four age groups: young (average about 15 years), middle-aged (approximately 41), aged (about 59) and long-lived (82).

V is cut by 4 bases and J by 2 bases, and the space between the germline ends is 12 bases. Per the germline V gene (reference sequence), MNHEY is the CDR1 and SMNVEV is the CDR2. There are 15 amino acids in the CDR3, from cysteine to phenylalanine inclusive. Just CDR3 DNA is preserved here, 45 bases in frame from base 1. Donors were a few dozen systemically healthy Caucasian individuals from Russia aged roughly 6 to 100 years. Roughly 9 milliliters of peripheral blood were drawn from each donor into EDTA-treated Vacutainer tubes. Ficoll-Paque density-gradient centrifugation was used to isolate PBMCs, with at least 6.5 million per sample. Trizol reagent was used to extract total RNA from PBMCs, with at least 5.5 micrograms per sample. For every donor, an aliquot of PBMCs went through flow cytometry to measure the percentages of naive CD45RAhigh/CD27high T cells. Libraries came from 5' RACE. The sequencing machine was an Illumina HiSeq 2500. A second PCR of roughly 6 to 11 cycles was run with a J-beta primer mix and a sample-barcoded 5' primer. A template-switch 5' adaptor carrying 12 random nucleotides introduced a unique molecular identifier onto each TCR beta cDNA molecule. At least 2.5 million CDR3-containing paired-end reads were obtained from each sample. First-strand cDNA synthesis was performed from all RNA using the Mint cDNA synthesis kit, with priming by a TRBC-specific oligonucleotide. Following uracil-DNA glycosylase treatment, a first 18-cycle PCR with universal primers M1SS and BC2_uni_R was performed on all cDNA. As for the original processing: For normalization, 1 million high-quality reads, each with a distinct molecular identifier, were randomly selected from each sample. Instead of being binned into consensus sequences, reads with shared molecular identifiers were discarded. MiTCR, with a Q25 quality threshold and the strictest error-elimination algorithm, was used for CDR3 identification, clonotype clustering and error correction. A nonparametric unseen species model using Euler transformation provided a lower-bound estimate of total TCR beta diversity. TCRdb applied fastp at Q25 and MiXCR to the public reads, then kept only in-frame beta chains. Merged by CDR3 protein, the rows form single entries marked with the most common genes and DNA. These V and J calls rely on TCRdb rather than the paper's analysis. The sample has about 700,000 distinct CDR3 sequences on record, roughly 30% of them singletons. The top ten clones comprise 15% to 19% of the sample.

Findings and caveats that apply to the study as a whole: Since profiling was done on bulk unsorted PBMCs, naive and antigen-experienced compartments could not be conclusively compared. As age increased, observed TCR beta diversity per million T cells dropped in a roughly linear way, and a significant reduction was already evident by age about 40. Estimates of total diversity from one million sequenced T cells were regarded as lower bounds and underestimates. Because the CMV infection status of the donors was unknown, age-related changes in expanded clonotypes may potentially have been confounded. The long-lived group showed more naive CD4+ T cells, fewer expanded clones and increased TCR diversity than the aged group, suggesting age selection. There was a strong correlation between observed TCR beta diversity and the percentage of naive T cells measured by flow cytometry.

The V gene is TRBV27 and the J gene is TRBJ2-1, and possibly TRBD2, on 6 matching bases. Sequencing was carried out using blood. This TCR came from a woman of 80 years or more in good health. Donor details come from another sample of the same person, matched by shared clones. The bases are TGTGCCAGCAGTTCCTTAGCGGATACCTACAATGAGCAGTTCTTC. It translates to CASSSLADTYNEQFF.